This is a list of T cell receptor beta chains from one sample in a study of blood T cell repertoires in COVID-19. The data were produced by immunoSEQ multiplex PCR, yet TCRdb's version contains in-frame clones alone and is incomplete. The table lists under 65,000 clones, 80% to 90% of them singletons. The sequenced sample consisted of peripheral blood. The receptor source for this set is a woman aged 60-70 years with acute or convalescent COVID-19. The CDR3 runs from the conserved cysteine through the conserved F or W. The D gene is left open where the match is weak. Only some rows state a clone size, as once, few, many or a class for expanded clones.

>TRBJ1-2|TRBV13|TRBD1|.
CASSTGQALYGYTF
TGTGCCAGCAGCACCGGACAGGCGTTATATGGCTACACCTTC
>TRBJ2-2|TRBV11-3|TRBD2|once
CASSLGLGFAGELFF
TGTGCCAGCAGCTTGGGACTAGGTTTCGCCGGGGAGCTGTTTTTT
>TRBJ1-2|TRBV29-1|TRBD1|few
CSVDRDRVGGYTF
TGCAGCGTTGACAGGGACAGGGTGGGCGGCTACACCTTC
>TRBJ2-7|TRBV3-1/TRBV3-2|TRBD1|.
CASSQANTRGHRSYEQYF
TGTGCCAGCAGCCAAGCAAATACTAGGGGGCACCGGTCCTACGAGCAGTACTTC
>TRBJ2-7|TRBV15|TRBD1|.
CATSRDLTGGSNEQYF
TGTGCCACCAGCAGAGATCTGACAGGGGGTTCCAACGAGCAGTACTTC
>TRBJ2-2|TRBV6-2/TRBV6-3|.|.
CASSYTAGNTGELFF
TGTGCCAGCAGTTACACGGCGGGGAACACCGGGGAGCTGTTTTTT
>TRBJ1-5|TRBV6-1|.|.
CASSEGGLGHTNQPQHF
TGTGCCAGCAGTGAAGGGGGCTTGGGCCACACCAATCAGCCCCAGCATTTT
>TRBJ1-2|TRBV14|.|.
CASSQVEAGRYTF
TGTGCCAGCAGCCAAGTGGAGGCAGGGAGGTACACCTTC
>TRBJ1-5|TRBV10-3|.|.
CAISESDQPQHF
TGTGCCATCAGTGAGTCCGATCAGCCCCAGCATTTT
>TRBJ1-1|TRBV18|.|few
CASSRDTGEAFF
TGTGCCAGCTCACGAGATACAGGTGAAGCTTTCTTT
>TRBJ2-3|TRBV5-1|.|.
CASSLAADTQYF
TGCGCCAGCAGCTTAGCTGCAGATACGCAGTATTTT
>TRBJ1-1|TRBV10-3|.|.
CAISDGAENTEAFF
TGTGCCATCAGTGATGGTGCAGAGAACACTGAAGCTTTCTTT
>TRBJ1-1|TRBV25-1|TRBD1|.
CASSGSPGTGFRDTEAFF
TGTGCCAGCAGTGGCAGTCCCGGGACAGGGTTTAGGGACACTGAAGCTTTCTTT
>TRBJ1-1|TRBV18|.|.
CASSPGDKNTEAFF
TGTGCCAGCTCACCTGGGGACAAGAACACTGAAGCTTTCTTT
>TRBJ1-2|TRBV6-5|.|.
CASSYTASYGYTF
TGTGCCAGCAGTTACACAGCCTCCTATGGCTACACCTTC
>TRBJ2-1|TRBV19|TRBD1|.
CASSPVRGLGNEQFF
TGTGCCAGTAGTCCCGTAAGGGGGCTGGGGAATGAGCAGTTCTTC
>TRBJ2-7|TRBV15|TRBD2|once
CATSRTSGSYEQYF
TGTGCCACCAGCAGGACTAGCGGGTCCTACGAGCAGTACTTC
>TRBJ2-2|TRBV3-1/TRBV3-2|.|few
CASSQVTGNTGELFF
TGTGCCAGCAGCCAAGTTACAGGGAACACCGGGGAGCTGTTTTTT
>TRBJ2-3|TRBV5-1|TRBD2|.
CASRPAGGQDTQYF
TGCGCCAGTCGGCCAGCGGGGGGCCAAGATACGCAGTATTTT
>TRBJ1-1|TRBV6-6|.|.
CASSYSTGQGSTEAFF
TGTGCCAGCAGTTACTCGACCGGGCAGGGAAGTACTGAAGCTTTCTTT
>TRBJ1-6|TRBV4-1|TRBD1|once
CASSPIGPGGGNSPLHF
TGCGCCAGCAGCCCTATAGGGCCAGGGGGCGGTAATTCACCCCTCCACTTT
>TRBJ2-3|TRBV5-4|TRBD1|.
CASSWTPPGQGEDTQYF
TGTGCCAGCAGCTGGACGCCCCCGGGACAGGGGGAAGATACGCAGTATTTT
>TRBJ2-1|TRBV27|TRBD2|.
CASREGSGGSSSYNEQFF
TGTGCCAGCAGAGAAGGTAGCGGGGGGTCGAGCTCCTACAATGAGCAGTTCTTC
>TRBJ2-7|TRBV6-2/TRBV6-3|TRBD2|.
CASSLTGTSGDYYF
TGTGCCAGCAGTTTAACCGGGACTAGCGGGGATTATTACTTC
>TRBJ1-2|TRBV13|TRBD1|.
CASSQAIQMGQGAYGYTF
TGTGCCAGCAGCCAGGCTATCCAAATGGGACAGGGCGCCTATGGCTACACCTTC
>TRBJ1-1|TRBV5-1|.|.
CASSLAGNTEAFF
TGCGCCAGCAGCTTGGCAGGGAACACTGAAGCTTTCTTT
>TRBJ2-4|TRBV20-1|.|.
CSAGERGSKNIQYF
TGCAGTGCTGGTGAGAGGGGGTCCAAAAACATTCAGTACTTC
>TRBJ2-3|TRBV5-5|.|once
CASKSGITDTQYF
TGTGCCAGCAAGTCCGGGATCACAGATACGCAGTATTTT
>TRBJ2-2|TRBV10-2|TRBD2|.
CASRGLAAGELFF
TGCGCCAGCAGGGGACTAGCGGCCGGGGAGCTGTTTTTT
>TRBJ1-4|TRBV2|TRBD1|.
CASSGDRGVGEKLFF
TGTGCCAGCAGCGGTGACAGGGGGGTAGGTGAAAAACTGTTTTTT
>TRBJ1-1|TRBV7-9|TRBD1|.
CASSLQSGGSEAFF
TGTGCCAGCAGCTTACAGTCAGGGGGCTCTGAAGCTTTCTTT
>TRBJ1-2|TRBV6-5|.|once
CASSSGRGLGYTF
TGTGCCAGCAGTTCGGGTAGGGGCCTCGGCTACACCTTC
>TRBJ1-2|TRBV18|TRBD1|.
CASSPRQGAYGYTF
TGTGCCAGCTCACCAAGACAGGGGGCCTATGGCTACACCTTC
>TRBJ1-3|TRBV9|.|once
CASSVGGVGNTIYF
TGTGCCAGCAGCGTAGGGGGGGTCGGAAACACCATATATTTT
>TRBJ1-1|TRBV5-1|.|once
CASSLQQNTEAFF
TGCGCCAGCAGCTTACAGCAGAACACTGAAGCTTTCTTT
>TRBJ2-2|TRBV6-5|TRBD2|.
CASRLAGSTGELFF
TGTGCCAGCAGGCTAGCGGGGAGTACCGGGGAGCTGTTTTTT
>TRBJ1-2|TRBV5-1|TRBD1|.
CASSFGQGAHGYTF
TGCGCCAGCAGCTTCGGACAGGGGGCGCATGGCTACACCTTC
>TRBJ1-6|TRBV21-1|.|.
CASSMAGRSPLHF
TGTGCCAGCAGCATGGCAGGGAGGTCACCCCTCCACTTT
>TRBJ1-1|TRBV19|.|.
CASSIRRWSGITEAFF
TGTGCCAGTAGTATTCGGCGGTGGAGTGGAATCACTGAAGCTTTCTTT
>TRBJ1-2|TRBV3-1/TRBV3-2|.|.
CASGGGGGYTF
TGTGCCAGCGGCGGGGGAGGCGGCTACACCTTC
>TRBJ1-1|TRBV3-1/TRBV3-2|.|.
CASSQDSGWNTEAFF
TGTGCCAGCAGCCAAGACAGCGGGTGGAACACTGAAGCTTTCTTT
>TRBJ2-1|TRBV18|TRBD2|few
CASSPQRGGINEQFF
TGTGCCAGCTCACCACAGCGGGGGGGGATCAATGAGCAGTTCTTC
>TRBJ2-7|TRBV5-1|TRBD1|.
CASSSGQGAWEQYF
TGCGCCAGCAGCTCCGGCCAGGGGGCTTGGGAGCAGTACTTC
>TRBJ1-5|TRBV19|TRBD1|.
CASTQTGGNQPQHF
TGTGCCAGTACCCAGACAGGGGGCAATCAGCCCCAGCATTTT
>TRBJ2-3|TRBV30|.|once
CAWSSGSNTQYF
TGTGCCTGGAGTTCCGGGTCTAACACGCAGTATTTT
>TRBJ2-1|TRBV10-3|TRBD1|.
CAIRGTDSYNEQFF
TGTGCCATCAGGGGGACAGACTCCTACAATGAGCAGTTCTTC
>TRBJ2-7|TRBV5-6|.|.
CASSGTPYEQYF
TGTGCCAGCAGCGGTACTCCCTACGAGCAGTACTTC
>TRBJ1-6|TRBV15|.|.
CATSRVGGSPLHF
TGTGCCACCAGCAGAGTGGGGGGTTCACCCCTCCACTTT
>TRBJ1-1|TRBV7-8|TRBD1|once
CASSSTGGAGVRNTEAFF
TGTGCCAGCAGCTCTACAGGGGGCGCGGGTGTAAGGAACACTGAAGCTTTCTTT
>TRBJ2-7|TRBV19|TRBD1|.
CASSDRGYEQYF
TGTGCCAGTAGTGACAGGGGGTACGAGCAGTACTTC
>TRBJ2-7|TRBV18|.|.
CASSPSGLHYEQYF
TGTGCCAGCTCACCATCGGGACTCCATTACGAGCAGTACTTC
>TRBJ2-6|TRBV24-1|.|.
CATSEGANSGANVLTF
TGTGCCACCAGTGAAGGGGCCAACTCTGGGGCCAACGTCCTGACTTTC
>TRBJ1-6|TRBV6-5|.|.
CASNGQLYNSPLHF
TGTGCCAGCAACGGACAGTTATATAATTCACCCCTCCACTTT
>TRBJ1-5|TRBV5-1|.|.
CASSLGQPNQPQHF
TGCGCCAGCAGCCTCGGACAGCCCAATCAGCCCCAGCATTTT